This note documents a single TCR beta chain sequence. Its antigen remains unknown. Isolated RNA was reverse transcribed in full, so expressed TCRB transcripts were sequenced. Sequencing used immunoSEQ multiplex PCR; TCRdb keeps in-frame clones, though not all of them. The table has under 300,000 clones, around 22% seen once; the top ten hold around 0.011%. The CDR3 consists of 15 residues. With V trimmed by 3 bases and J by 5 bases, 7 bases remained unmatched. The V gene's germline CDR1 is SQVTM and CDR2 ANQGSEA. The data were taken from a study of beta chain features in type 1 diabetes. The wider study: What patients shared with healthy donors was a similar profile of age, gender and cell yields.

Study results and limitations: All four CD4+ subsets of Type 1 diabetes patients contained TCRB CDR3s that were moderately but significantly shorter. The study found fewer insertions and more deletions at VDJ junctions in type 1 diabetes patients.

The chain links TRBV29-1 to TRBJ2-5; TRBD2 matches 12 bases. The sample consisted of naive CD4+ T cells from blood. This sequence was found in a woman in her 30s with type 1 diabetes. The CDR3 coding sequence is TGCAGCGTTGACGCTAGCGGGAGGGCCGGGGAGACCCAGTACTTC. It yields the protein CSVDASGRAGETQYF.